This T cell receptor beta chain was identified in a study of shared clonotypes between healthy human individuals. The study, taken as a whole, reports: Generation probabilities of non-shared clonotypes were lower (relative to those shared by all four donors).

With respect to this clone: Antigen unknown.

Some clones are missing from TCRdb's copy, which holds only in-frame ones; the method was immunoSEQ multiplex PCR. The table records some 800,000 clones, 80% to 95% of them present only once. Trimming stripped 8 bases from V and 0 bases from J, with 15 bases between. This CDR3 is 15 amino acids long. Germline V gene data show CDR1 as MDHEN and CDR2 as SYDVKM. In the naive CD8 group, cells lacked CD45RO and were positively selected for CCR7, so terminally differentiated effector memory CD45RA+ cells were left out. V usage is TRBV28 and J usage is TRBJ2-3; possible D gene TRBD1, 7 bases. This TCR came from a man aged 25-40 years in good health. The specimen was naive CD8+ T cells sorted from blood. CDR3 sequence (DNA): TGTGCCAGCTCCACCAGGGGGGTAAGCACAGATACGCAGTATTTT. Translated: CASSTRGVSTDTQYF.